These T cell receptor beta chains were read from a single sample in a study of T cells in Graves' hyperthyroidism and ophthalmopathy. Using its own MiXCR run on the multiplex PCR reads, TCRdb lists one record per CDR3 protein. The sample has approximately 380,000 distinct CDR3 sequences; 15% to 20% are singletons. Sample: blood. These receptors all come from a man aged 18-30 years with Graves' ophthalmopathy. Both conserved end residues are trimmed from each CDR3. Not all rows give a size; the values are once, few, many and, for expanded clones, a class.

CDR3 protein: ASTNGPGGRGEQF; V gene: TRBV19; clone size: few
CDR3 protein: ASSVAPINYGYT; V gene: TRBV9; clone size: many
CDR3 protein: ASRKVDTQY; V gene: TRBV6-1; clone size: -
CDR3 protein: SASPSPDTQY; V gene: TRBV20-1; clone size: many
CDR3 protein: ASSATYGYT; V gene: TRBV7-2; clone size: many
CDR3 protein: ASSREPSGTEETQY; V gene: TRBV19; clone size: many
CDR3 protein: ASSLYGQTGGLSYYGYT; V gene: TRBV27; clone size: few
CDR3 protein: ASSFLKTGYNEQF; V gene: TRBV7-2; clone size: -
CDR3 protein: ASDRTGLNTEAF; V gene: TRBV19; clone size: -
CDR3 protein: ASSQDPGGKTQY; V gene: TRBV3-1; clone size: few
CDR3 protein: ASGGAGDSGMNTEAF; V gene: TRBV12-3/TRBV12-4; clone size: many
CDR3 protein: ASSGQAYNEQF; V gene: TRBV10-1; clone size: many
CDR3 protein: ASSLERGGYGYT; V gene: TRBV7-8; clone size: -
CDR3 protein: ASSPEGHHSYEQY; V gene: TRBV6-1; clone size: -
CDR3 protein: ASSPKGRGFGNTEAF; V gene: TRBV28; clone size: many
CDR3 protein: ASSLSRRFNEKLF; V gene: TRBV7-6; clone size: many
CDR3 protein: ASSIRGQNGYT; V gene: TRBV5-1; clone size: many
CDR3 protein: ASRIEGLSNQPQH; V gene: TRBV2; clone size: many
CDR3 protein: ASSFRRGGTEAF; V gene: TRBV7-9; clone size: many
CDR3 protein: ASRVGGTDTQY; V gene: TRBV6-1; clone size: many
CDR3 protein: ASTGDTEAF; V gene: TRBV5-1; clone size: many
CDR3 protein: ATSDGGLGEAF; V gene: TRBV2; clone size: few
CDR3 protein: ASSAPETGGGYEQY; V gene: TRBV7-9; clone size: -
CDR3 protein: ASSPSLAGGDEQY; V gene: TRBV18; clone size: many
CDR3 protein: ASLEGHNQPQH; V gene: TRBV18; clone size: many
CDR3 protein: ASSFSGFGTGELF; V gene: TRBV5-1; clone size: few
CDR3 protein: ASSEGQGADEQY; V gene: TRBV6-1; clone size: many
CDR3 protein: ASSPDSDRRGNTIY; V gene: TRBV12-3/TRBV12-4; clone size: many
CDR3 protein: ASSLRRIGTNEKLF; V gene: TRBV7-8; clone size: few
CDR3 protein: ASTDSLGDPEAF; V gene: TRBV6-1; clone size: few
CDR3 protein: ASSPWY; V gene: TRBV7-9; clone size: -
CDR3 protein: ASSLGGVPYEQY; V gene: TRBV7-8; clone size: many
CDR3 protein: ASSLSLVGGLADTQY; V gene: TRBV27; clone size: many
CDR3 protein: ASSPGLRTDTQY; V gene: TRBV18; clone size: many
CDR3 protein: ASSLEDYQPQH; V gene: TRBV12-3/TRBV12-4; clone size: many